Each of the 7 T cell receptor beta chains below was sequenced from the same sample in a study of blood T cell repertoires in COVID-19. TCRdb keeps only in-frame clones here, not all; method: immunoSEQ multiplex PCR. The sample lists roughly 170,000 clones, around 80% occurring once. Source material: PBMCs or T cells enriched from blood (not recorded which). These receptors originate from a woman in her forties or fifties who had recovered from COVID-19.

This clone was seen a few times. Additional DNA sequences in this sample encode the identical CDR3. The chain links TRBV18 to TRBJ2-5, with D perhaps matching TRBD1 (5 bases). The CDR3 has 13 amino acids. CDR1 is KGHSH, CDR2 LQKENI, per germline. V shed 2 bases and J shed 4 bases, with 8 bases lying between them. The CDR3 is CASSPTGTETQYF. CDR3 nucleotide sequence: TGTGCCAGCTCACCAACAGGTACAGAGACCCAGTACTTC. The full variable domain, with the rest looked up from reference TRBV18 and TRBJ2-5, is NAGVMQNPRHLVRRRGQEARLRCSPMKGHSHVYWYRQLPEEGLKFMVYLQKENIIDESGMPKERFSAEFPKEGPSILRIQQVVRGDSAAYFCASSPTGTETQYFGPGTRLLVL.

This clone was counted between two and nine times. CDR3 residues: CASRPSGLAGDLNTGELFF. The CDR3 DNA reads as TGTGCCAGTAGACCCTCCGGGCTAGCGGGAGATTTGAACACCGGGGAGCTGTTTTTT. The genes are TRBV19 and TRBJ2-2; TRBD2 matches at 10 bases. Germline CDR1 is LNHDA and CDR2 is SQIVND (reference sequence). The CDR3 has 19 amino acids. V lost 6 bases and J lost 1; bases outside the gene matches: 14.

This clone has only a few counts. The chain is built from TRBV19 and TRBJ1-5, with D possibly being TRBD1 (6 bases). The CDR3 consists of 12 residues. Trimming took 9 bases from V and 6 from J, leaving 12 bases between them. From germline, CDR1 is LNHDA and CDR2 SQIVND (reference sequence). CDR3 DNA sequence: TGTGCCAGCCACTTAGGGGGTCAGCCCCAGCATTTT. It codes for CASHLGGQPQHF.

This chain connects TRBV30 to TRBJ1-2, with D unresolved. CDR3 length: 14 residues. Germline V gene sequence: CDR1 GTSNPN, CDR2 SVGIG (reference sequence). The ends were cut back, 3 bases at V and 5 bases at J, with 16 bases in the middle. CDR3: CAWRPAGFGYGYTF. The DNA of the CDR3 is TGTGCCTGGAGGCCTGCGGGGTTTGGTTATGGCTACACCTTC.

The chain carries TRBV5-4 and TRBJ1-3; TRBD1 agrees at 8 bases. Germline-derived CDR1 and CDR2 are SGHNT and YYREEE (reference sequence). CDR3 length equals 17 residues. The trim removed 4 bases at V and 6 bases at J, leaving 15 bases unmatched. CDR3 nucleotide sequence: TGTGCCAGCAGCGTGGATATTGGACAGGGAGTGGAAAACACCATATATTTT. It translates to CASSVDIGQGVENTIYF.

The V and J genes are TRBV6-5 and TRBJ2-6, with a tentative D call TRBD1 (5 bases). This CDR3 comprises 15 residues. V lost 0 bases and J 4 bases, leaving 7 bases between the germline ends. Per germline, CDR1 MNHEY and CDR2 SVGAGI. This CDR3 is CASSYSGPGANVLTF. DNA for the CDR3: TGTGCCAGCAGTTACTCGGGGCCCGGGGCCAACGTCCTGACTTTC.

The chain joins TRBV19 to TRBJ2-7; TRBD1 might be the D (6 bases). Per germline, CDR1 LNHDA and CDR2 SQIVND (reference sequence). The V end was cut by 5 bases, the J end by 1 base, with 12 bases between. This CDR3 contains 14 residues. This chain's CDR3 is CASSRMDSSYEQYF. The DNA for the CDR3 is TGTGCCAGTAGTCGGATGGACAGTTCCTACGAGCAGTACTTC.